This T cell receptor beta chain was retrieved from a study of T cell repertoires in cytomegalovirus infection (dated by TCRdb to the late 2010s). The study in broad terms: Alongside well-studied HLA-B-restricted epitopes, the peptide stimulations were aimed at recently identified HLA-C-restricted CMV epitopes, whose presentation resists viral immunomodulation. Because public TCR beta signatures pointed to carriage of CMV infection together with the matching HLA type, the HLA type of each donor mattered for the analysis. General conclusions and limits of the study: Cumulative frequency of public TCR beta family members discriminated carriers of CMV infection plus the relevant HLA type in this cohort and an independent 352-donor cohort. The ex vivo response was dominated by HLA-C-restricted CMV-specific TCR beta clonotypes, which also provided the single most frequent clonotype in two of eight donors.

The sample's treatment or condition label, in plain terms: in vitro stimulation with specific CMV peptide epitopes to enrich CMV-specific T cells. To note about this clonotype: Its antigen remains undetermined. The record has no base qualities; no much larger clone is one base away.

Sequencing was performed on an Illumina HiSeq 1500. TCRdb reprocessed the public reads (quality trimming at Q25 with fastp, clone calling with MiXCR) and kept in-frame beta chains. Rows matching on CDR3 protein sequence are summarized as one entry with the most common DNA and genes. Counted in this sample were 40,000 to 60,000 distinct CDR3 sequences; over 20% of them appeared once. The top ten clonotypes cover around 90% of the sample. Based on the germline V gene, the CDR1 and CDR2 sequences are SGHTA and FQGNSA. V ends up 4 bases short and J 4 bases short, with an unmatched junction base count of 11. The CDR3 numbers 17 residues from cysteine through phenylalanine. Only the CDR3 part of the read is kept: 51 bases, read in frame from the first base.

This sequence was found in a human donor in good health (CMV status not recorded). Some clones in this sample may be carry-over from other donors' samples. The sequenced sample was CD8+ T cells from cultured PBMCs, obtained from culture after CMV antigen stimulation. The chain was built from TRBV7-2 and TRBJ1-2; TRBD1 lines up with 11 middle nucleotides. The nucleotides are TGTGCCAGCAGCTCACGGCCCCCGGGACAGGGGGTCTATGGCTACACCTTC. It translates to CASSSRPPGQGVYGYTF.